A selection of T cell receptor beta chains follows, all from one sample in a study of beta chain features in type 1 diabetes. The repertoire was sequenced with immunoSEQ multiplex PCR; TCRdb's copy has only in-frame clones and lacks some. This sample has over 650,000 clones, with roughly an eighth found just once. Sequencing input: naive CD4+ T cells from blood. The source of these receptors is a man aged 18-30 years with type 1 diabetes. CDR3s include the opening cysteine and the closing phenylalanine or tryptophan. A D gene is named only where the DNA matches it firmly. Only some rows state a clone size, as once, few, many or a class for expanded clones.

length: 16; size: few; J: TRBJ2-7; D: TRBD2; V: TRBV28; DNA: TGTGCCAGCACCCTCTCCGGGACTAGCGGGAAGTACGAGCAGTACTTC; CDR3: CASTLSGTSGKYEQYF
length: 13; size: NA; J: TRBJ2-1; D: NA; V: TRBV7-3; DNA: TGTGCCAGCAGCCCTAGCCACCTTAATGAGCAGTTCTTC; CDR3: CASSPSHLNEQFF
length: 13; size: NA; J: TRBJ1-6; D: NA; V: TRBV5-6; DNA: TGTGCCAGCAGCTTGGACAGGTATTCACCCCTCCACTTT; CDR3: CASSLDRYSPLHF
length: 14; size: NA; J: TRBJ2-7; D: NA; V: TRBV5-1; DNA: TGCGCCAGCAGCTTGGCGGGTACAGTCTACGAGCAGTACTTC; CDR3: CASSLAGTVYEQYF
length: 15; size: NA; J: TRBJ1-3; D: TRBD1; V: TRBV29-1; DNA: TGCAGCGTTGAGGGGGACAGGGCTTCTGGAAACACCATATATTTT; CDR3: CSVEGDRASGNTIYF
length: 18; size: few; J: TRBJ2-7; D: NA; V: TRBV21-1; DNA: TGTGCCAGCAGCAACTACAACAACAGAATTTGTGTTTCCTACGAGCAGTACTTC; CDR3: CASSNYNNRICVSYEQYF
length: 13; size: few; J: TRBJ1-3; D: NA; V: TRBV11-3; DNA: TGTGCCAGCAGCGCGGGACTTCGAGACACCATATATTTT; CDR3: CASSAGLRDTIYF
length: 14; size: few; J: TRBJ2-5; D: NA; V: TRBV5-1; DNA: TGCGCCAGCAGCTTGGTCCCGACAGAGGAGACCCAGTACTTC; CDR3: CASSLVPTEETQYF
length: 14; size: few; J: TRBJ2-5; D: NA; V: TRBV4-2; DNA: TGTGCCAGCAGCCAAGATTCCCCCACTAGGACCCAGTACTTC; CDR3: CASSQDSPTRTQYF
length: 13; size: once; J: TRBJ1-1; D: NA; V: TRBV28; DNA: TGTGCCAGCAGCCGAGGACAGTACCTTGAAGCTTTCTTT; CDR3: CASSRGQYLEAFF
length: 14; size: few; J: TRBJ1-6; D: NA; V: TRBV7-2; DNA: TGTGCCAGTGGGATTCTCCTCTATAATTCACCCCTCCACTTT; CDR3: CASGILLYNSPLHF
length: 14; size: few; J: TRBJ1-1; D: NA; V: TRBV6-5; DNA: TGTGCCAGCAGTTACGAATCCGAACACACTGAAGCTTTCTTT; CDR3: CASSYESEHTEAFF
length: 15; size: NA; J: TRBJ2-6; D: NA; V: TRBV6-1; DNA: TGTGCCAACGGGCGGGCGACCACTGGGGCCAACGTCCTGACTTTC; CDR3: CANGRATTGANVLTF
length: 14; size: NA; J: TRBJ2-1; D: NA; V: TRBV5-1; DNA: TGCGCCAGCAGTCGGCAGCAATCCTACAATGAGCAGTTCTTC; CDR3: CASSRQQSYNEQFF
length: 13; size: NA; J: TRBJ2-1; D: NA; V: TRBV18; DNA: TGTGCCAGCTCCCCGGGCCAAAACAATGAGCAGTTCTTC; CDR3: CASSPGQNNEQFF
length: 14; size: NA; J: TRBJ2-5; D: NA; V: TRBV7-7; DNA: TGTGCTAGCAGCTTAGTAGGGGTCGGGGAGACCCAGTACTTC; CDR3: CASSLVGVGETQYF
length: 15; size: few; J: TRBJ2-1; D: NA; V: TRBV18; DNA: TGTGCCAGCTCACCCGACAGCTTTTCCCTCAATGAGCAGTTCTTC; CDR3: CASSPDSFSLNEQFF
length: 16; size: NA; J: TRBJ2-3; D: TRBD2; V: TRBV9; DNA: TGTGCCAGCAGCGAGGGACTAGCGGTTAGCACAGATACGCAGTATTTT; CDR3: CASSEGLAVSTDTQYF